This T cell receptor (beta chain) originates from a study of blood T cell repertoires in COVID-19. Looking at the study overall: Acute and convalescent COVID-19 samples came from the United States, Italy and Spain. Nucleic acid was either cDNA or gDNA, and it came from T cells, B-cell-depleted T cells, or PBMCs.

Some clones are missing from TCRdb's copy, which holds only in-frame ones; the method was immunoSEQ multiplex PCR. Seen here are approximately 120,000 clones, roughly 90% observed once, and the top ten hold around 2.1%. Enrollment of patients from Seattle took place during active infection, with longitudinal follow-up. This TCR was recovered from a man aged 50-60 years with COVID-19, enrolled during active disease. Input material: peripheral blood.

The DNA for the CDR3 is TGCGCCAGCAGCTTGGCTGGGCCGGGGGGCTACACCTTC. As protein: CASSLAGPGGYTF. The V call is TRBV5-1, the J call TRBJ1-2; D unresolved. This CDR3 is built from 13 residues. V lost 0 bases, J lost 8 bases, and 11 bases lay in between. Germline CDR1 is SGHRS and CDR2 is YFSETQ.